The 6 T cell receptor beta chains below all came from one sample that was sequenced in a study of cytomegalovirus exposure and HLA in healthy donors. The PCR made use of 60 Vbeta and 13 Jbeta primers. Repertoires were generated with immunoSEQ multiplex PCR, while TCRdb's copy carries only in-frame clones and drops some. The table includes 160,000 or so clones, around 80% detected once. Sequencing was carried out using PBMCs. The receptor source for this set is a middle-aged man in good health and CMV-seronegative.

The chain links TRBV28 to TRBJ2-2; 7 bases match TRBD1. Germline V gives CDR1 MDHEN, CDR2 SYDVKM. CDR3 length: 14 residues. V lost 2 bases, J lost 6 bases, and 3 bases stayed unmatched. CDR3 sequence: CASSLRQGAGELFF. CDR3 nucleotides: TGTGCCAGCAGTTTACGACAGGGCGCCGGGGAGCTGTTTTTT.

The V call is TRBV7-9, the J call TRBJ2-5; TRBD2 aligns across 7 bases. The CDR3 loop spans 16 amino acids. In germline, CDR1 is SEHNR, CDR2 FQNEAQ (reference sequence). Unmatched junction bases numbered 12, after V lost 7 bases and J lost 1 base. The CDR3 bases are TGTGCCAGCACCCGACGCGGGGGTCGACCCCAAGAGACCCAGTACTTC. This encodes CASTRRGGRPQETQYF.

This clone came up a few times. This chain connects TRBV6-5 to TRBJ2-1; 9 positions match TRBD2. With 7 bases clipped from V and 0 bases from J, the junction kept 4 bases outside the gene matches. The CDR3 runs to 15 residues. The V gene's germline CDR1 is MNHEY and CDR2 SVGAGI. CDR3 DNA sequence: TGTGCCAGCAAAAATAGCGGGAGCTCCTACAATGAGCAGTTCTTC. Protein: CASKNSGSSYNEQFF.

The V gene is TRBV6-5, the J gene TRBJ1-2; 10 bases fit TRBD1. V shed 10 bases and J 8 bases; nucleotides not matched to a gene: 10. Germline V CDR1 and CDR2: MNHEY, SVGAGI. The CDR3 is 13 amino acids. CDR3: CATSTGTGDGYTF. In nucleotides, the CDR3 is TGTGCCACCTCCACCGGGACAGGGGACGGCTACACCTTC.

This chain links TRBV29-1 with TRBJ2-1; 10 bases match TRBD2. The CDR3 is 19 amino acids. The trim removed 8 bases at V and 4 bases at J, leaving 23 bases unmatched. Germline CDR1 is SQVTM and CDR2 is ANQGSEA. The DNA of the CDR3 is TGCAGCACGACTAGCGGGCAAAGAGAGAAGGATCCACTGTACAATGAGCAGTTCTTC. It codes for CSTTSGQREKDPLYNEQFF.

This clone has just a few counts. The chain's CDR3 is CATSRDTPWQRQETQYF. In DNA, the CDR3 is TGTGCCACCAGCAGAGATACCCCGTGGCAGCGCCAAGAGACCCAGTACTTC. V is TRBV15 and J is TRBJ2-5; D is undetermined. There are 17 residues in the CDR3. The germline V gene encodes CDR1 LNHNV and CDR2 YYDKDF (reference sequence). The V end lost 0 bases, the J end lost 1 base, and 15 bases lay between the germline ends.